Below are 9 T cell receptor beta chains sequenced from a single sample in a study of OX40 agonist ivuxolimab in advanced cancers. Libraries were prepared by immunoSEQ multiplex PCR; TCRdb keeps only in-frame clonotypes and omits some of them. The sample records tens of thousands of clones, about nine tenths being singletons. The source was CD4+ or CD8+ T cells sorted from blood, collected in a trial of the OX40 agonist ivuxolimab. These receptors were obtained from an adult with an advanced solid tumor such as melanoma, head and neck, liver or kidney cancer.

The rearrangement uses TRBV5-4 and TRBJ2-2; 7 bases agree with TRBD2. Germline-derived CDR1 and CDR2 are SGHNT and YYREEE (reference sequence). Trimming took 0 bases from V and 0 from J; bases not matched to a gene: 5. CDR3 size: 17 residues. Written as DNA, the CDR3 is TGTGCCAGCAGCTTGGATCTAAGCGGGACGAACACCGGGGAGCTGTTTTTT. It yields the protein CASSLDLSGTNTGELFF.

This clone was seen only a few times. The rearrangement links TRBV19 to TRBJ1-5; TRBD1 agrees at 7 bases. With V trimmed by 5 bases and J by 7 bases, 11 bases remained unmatched. The CDR3 length is 15 residues. Germline assignment: CDR1 LNHDA and CDR2 SQIVND (reference sequence). CDR3 sequence (DNA): TGTGCCAGTAGTGCCCCGGGACAGAGGGTCCAGCCCCAGCATTTT. Protein: CASSAPGQRVQPQHF.

This clone has only a few counts. The chain joins TRBV6-1 to TRBJ2-2; D is ambiguous. The V gene's germline CDR1 is MNHNS and CDR2 SASEGT. Trimming took 7 bases from V and 3 from J, leaving 0 bases between them. CDR3 length equals 10 residues. CDR3 in DNA: TGTGCCAGCAACACCGGGGAGCTGTTTTTT. This encodes CASNTGELFF.

The chain is built from TRBV2 and TRBJ2-3; D gene ambiguous. This CDR3 is 15 amino acids long. The germline gives CDR1 SNHLY, CDR2 FYNNEI. Trimming took 3 bases from V and 0 from J, leaving 10 bases between them. CDR3: CASSELGRSTDTQYF. CDR3 bases: TGTGCCAGCAGTGAGTTGGGCCGTAGCACAGATACGCAGTATTTT.

This chain connects TRBV6-5 to TRBJ2-2; tentative D call: TRBD1 (6 bases). Trimming took off 5 bases at V and 6 bases at J, with 16 bases between the two ends. The CDR3 consists of 15 residues. Germline lookup yields CDR1 MNHEY and CDR2 SVGAGI. The CDR3 nucleotides read TGTGCCAGCAGTGCGGACAGCAGAAGGGCCGGGGAGCTGTTTTTT. This gives the protein CASSADSRRAGELFF.

The chain is built from TRBV9 and TRBJ2-1, with 7 nucleotides matching TRBD1. This CDR3 has 16 amino acids. Germline lookup yields CDR1 SGDLS and CDR2 YYNGEE. V lost 0 bases and J lost 6; bases outside the gene matches: 9. CDR3 DNA sequence: TGTGCCAGCAGCGTAGTTCTACAGGGGCCACTCAATGAGCAGTTCTTC. It is translated as CASSVVLQGPLNEQFF.

The rearrangement uses TRBV2 and TRBJ1-5; the D is unclear. CDR1 is SNHLY, CDR2 FYNNEI, per germline. The CDR3 extends over 13 amino acids. The germline V and J ends were trimmed by 4 bases and 2 bases, with 6 bases remaining between them. The CDR3 region is CASSGGGNQPQHF. CDR3 in DNA: TGTGCCAGCAGTGGGGGTGGCAATCAGCCCCAGCATTTT. Supplemented by reference TRBV2 and TRBJ1-5, the full variable domain reads EPEVTQTPSHQVTQMGQEVILRCVPISNHLYFYWYRQILGQKVEFLVSFYNNEISEKSEIFDDQFSVERPDGSNFTLKIRSTKLEDSAMYFCASSGGGNQPQHFGDGTRLSIL.

This chain connects TRBV11-1 to TRBJ2-5, with D perhaps TRBD2 (5 bases). Germline CDR1 SGHAT, CDR2 FQDESV (reference sequence). V lost 3 bases and J lost 5, with 10 bases in between. The CDR3 consists of 13 residues. CDR3 nucleotides: TGTGCCAGCAGCTTCGGACTCCTGGAGACCCAGTACTTC. Amino acids: CASSFGLLETQYF.

The chain is built from TRBV11-2 and TRBJ2-3; D is unclear. From germline, CDR1 is SGHAT and CDR2 FQNNGV. Trimming left V 6 bases short and J 1 base short, with 14 bases between. The CDR3 runs to 15 residues. This CDR3 reads CASRKMDTGTDTQYF. Written as DNA, the CDR3 is TGTGCCAGCAGAAAAATGGATACCGGCACAGATACGCAGTATTTT.